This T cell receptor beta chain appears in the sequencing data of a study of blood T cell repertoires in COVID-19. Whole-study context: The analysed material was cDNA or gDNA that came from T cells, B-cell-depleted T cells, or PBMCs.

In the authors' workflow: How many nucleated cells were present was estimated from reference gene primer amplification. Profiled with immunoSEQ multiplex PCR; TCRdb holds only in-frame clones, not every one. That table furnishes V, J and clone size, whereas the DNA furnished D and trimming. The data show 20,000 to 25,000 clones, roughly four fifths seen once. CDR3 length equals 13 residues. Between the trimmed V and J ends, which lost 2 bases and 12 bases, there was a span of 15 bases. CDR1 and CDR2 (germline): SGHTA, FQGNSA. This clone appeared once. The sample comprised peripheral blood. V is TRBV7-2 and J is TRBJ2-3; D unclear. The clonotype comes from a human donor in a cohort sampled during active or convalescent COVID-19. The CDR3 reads CASSLTTQAVQYF. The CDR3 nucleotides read TGTGCCAGCAGCTTAACTACACAAGCAGTTCAGTATTTT. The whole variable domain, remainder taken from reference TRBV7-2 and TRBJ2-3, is GAGVSQSPSNKVTEKGKDVELRCDPISGHTALYWYRQSLGQGLEFLIYFQGNSAPDKSGLPSDRFSAERTGGSVSTLTIQRTQQEDSAVYLCASSLTTQAVQYFGPGTRLTVL.